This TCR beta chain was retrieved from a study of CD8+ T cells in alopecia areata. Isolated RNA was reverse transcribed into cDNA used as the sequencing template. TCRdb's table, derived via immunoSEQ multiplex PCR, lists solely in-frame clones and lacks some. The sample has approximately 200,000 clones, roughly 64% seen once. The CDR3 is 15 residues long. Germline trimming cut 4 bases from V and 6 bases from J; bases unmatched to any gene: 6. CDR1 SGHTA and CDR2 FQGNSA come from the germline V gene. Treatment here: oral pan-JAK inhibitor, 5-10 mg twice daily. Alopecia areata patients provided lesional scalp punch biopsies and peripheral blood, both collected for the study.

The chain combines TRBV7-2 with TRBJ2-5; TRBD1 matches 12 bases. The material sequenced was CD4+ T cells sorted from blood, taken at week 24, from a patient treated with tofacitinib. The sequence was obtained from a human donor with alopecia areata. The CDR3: CASSSGTGGGKTQYF. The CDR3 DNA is TGTGCCAGCAGCTCCGGGACAGGGGGCGGAAAGACCCAGTACTTC.